The present T cell receptor (beta chain) was sequenced within a study of OX40 agonist ivuxolimab in advanced cancers. Study findings and constraints: At 0.1 to 3.0 mg/kg, CD4+ and CD8+ blood T cells expanded clonally by week 6.

Worth noting for this clone: Its antigen is unknown.

This table comes from immunoSEQ multiplex PCR, and its TCRdb copy is limited to in-frame clones, with some not included. This table holds roughly 40,000 clones, roughly 84% found once. The CDR3 is made up of 18 amino acids. Trimming removed 4 bases from V and 0 bases from J; junction bases left unmatched: 11. The germline V gene encodes CDR1 SGHTS and CDR2 YDEGEE. This material consisted of CD4+ or CD8+ T cells sorted from blood, taken in a trial of the OX40 agonist ivuxolimab. The receptor was isolated from an adult with an advanced solid tumor such as melanoma, head and neck, liver or kidney cancer. The rearrangement uses TRBV5-8 and TRBJ1-1; 11 bases are shared with TRBD1. The CDR3 here is CASSDGTGGGYMNTEAFF. The CDR3 DNA reads as TGTGCCAGCAGCGATGGGACAGGGGGAGGCTATATGAACACTGAAGCTTTCTTT.